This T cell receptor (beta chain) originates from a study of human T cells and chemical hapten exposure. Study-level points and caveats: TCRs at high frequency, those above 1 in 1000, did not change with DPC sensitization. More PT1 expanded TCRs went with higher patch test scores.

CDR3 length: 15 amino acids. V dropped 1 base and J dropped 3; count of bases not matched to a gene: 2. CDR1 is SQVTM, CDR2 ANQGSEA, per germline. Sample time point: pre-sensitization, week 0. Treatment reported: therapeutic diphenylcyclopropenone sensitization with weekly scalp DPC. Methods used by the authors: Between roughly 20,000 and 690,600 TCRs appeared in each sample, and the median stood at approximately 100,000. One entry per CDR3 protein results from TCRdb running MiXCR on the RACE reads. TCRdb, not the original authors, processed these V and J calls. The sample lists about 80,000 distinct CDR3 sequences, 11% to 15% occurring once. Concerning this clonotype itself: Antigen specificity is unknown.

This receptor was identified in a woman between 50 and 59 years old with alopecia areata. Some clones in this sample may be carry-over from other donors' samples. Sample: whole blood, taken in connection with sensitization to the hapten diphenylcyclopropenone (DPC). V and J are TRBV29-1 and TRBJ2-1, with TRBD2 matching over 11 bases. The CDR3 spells CSVEGLAGFYNEQFF. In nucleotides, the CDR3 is TGCAGCGTTGAAGGACTAGCGGGATTCTACAATGAGCAGTTCTTC.